This T cell receptor (beta chain) appears in the sequencing data of a study of T-cell reconstitution after alpha-beta-depleted transplantation in children. CDR1 and CDR2 (germline): WNHNN, SYGVQD (reference sequence). Between the trimmed V and J ends, which lost 4 bases and 3 bases, there was a span of 9 bases. The CDR3 is 13 residues long. This clonotype was seen more than once but under ten times. Using unique molecular identifiers, the investigators prepared the TCRbeta library. TCRdb called the PCR reads again in MiXCR, with one record for every CDR3 protein. The table includes approximately 350,000 distinct CDR3 sequences, about an eighth detected once.

The chain carries TRBV10-1 and TRBJ1-1; D gene ambiguous. This receptor was identified in a human donor who donated a stem cell graft to a child with Fanconi anemia. This specimen was PBMCs, taken from the stem cell graft. CDR3 in DNA: TGCGCCAGCAGTGCTGGGGTTTACACTGAAGCTTTCTTT. This translates into CASSAGVYTEAFF.